This T cell receptor (beta chain) is drawn from a study of blood T cell repertoires in COVID-19 (dated by TCRdb to 2019 to 2021). Concerning the study at large: The collaborator samples originated in the United States, Italy and Spain and spanned the acute and convalescent phases of COVID-19. The material from the prospective study consisted of cDNA or gDNA derived from T cells, B-cell-depleted T cells, or PBMCs. Subjects who had been exposed to COVID-19, were actively infected with it, or had recovered from it provided the deeply sampled blood TCRbeta repertoires that made up the dataset. The repertoires were made available in a free public database intended to serve as a resource for research on the immune response to SARS-CoV-2. Samples were obtained from the ongoing ImmuneRACE study (first 160 participants) and from 1,254 subjects provided by 6 global collaborators. Nearly every sample came with metadata listing a de-identified subject ID, COVID-19 status, age in years and sex. HLA class I and class II types, where available, came from metadata supplied by the sample provider rather than from assay-based typing.

The full study reports these points: The quantity of clinical and demographic metadata differed by source and by participant and was supplied without curation.

TCRbeta CDR3 regions were amplified from genomic DNA by means of the immunoSEQ Assay, a bias-controlled multiplex PCR. The paper's processing steps were these. The number of nucleated cells in each sample was estimated from the amplification of reference gene primers within the assay. Sequence reads were collapsed and filtered to measure the absolute abundance of every unique TCRbeta CDR3 rearrangement. For each sample, productive Simpson clonality was calculated by taking the square root of Simpson's diversity index across productive rearrangements. The immuneACCESS repertoire file appears here via TCRdb, limited to in-frame rearrangements. These files lack a portion of the clones; in checked studies, under half of the deficit traces to unresolved V genes, and the cause of the others is not known. V, J and clone size derive from that table, while D and trimming were established from the DNA sequence. Recorded for this sample are roughly 250,000 clones; approximately 86% of them occurred a single time. The ten largest account for about 6% of the sample.

In the prospective study, participants were roughly 18 to 95 years old, resided in about two dozen geographic areas of the United States, and were enrolled through a virtual design. In the prospective study, participants were assigned to cohorts based on the clinical history participants reported in a screening survey and a study questionnaire. Mobile phlebotomists in the prospective study collected whole blood, serum and a nasopharyngeal or oropharyngeal swab from every participant. Over a roughly 2-month period, participants in the prospective study had the option of providing additional blood draws and questionnaires. Before DNA extraction, prospective study blood samples were shipped either frozen or at room temperature. Of note for this clone: The specificity of this receptor is unknown. The junction departs from the called germline gene at one end, perhaps through a read error. Additional DNA sequences in this sample encode the identical CDR3.

The material sequenced was PBMCs or T cells enriched from blood (not recorded which). The receptor was derived from a woman in her twenties or thirties with acute COVID-19.

The sequenced DNA: TGTGCCAGCAGCTTAGTCCGGGGAACCGGGGAACTGTTTTTT. Its protein is CASSLVRGTGELFF. This sequence uses TRBV7-2 and TRBJ2-2; perhaps TRBD2 is the D gene, with 5 bases matching. Spanning cysteine to phenylalanine, the CDR3 consists of 14 amino acids. The entry retains the CDR3 DNA only, 42 bases that are in frame from base 1. Sequences SGHTA (CDR1) and FQGNSA (CDR2) are obtained from the germline V gene.